The entry below gives a single T cell receptor beta chain sequence along with its context. The sample comes from a study of T cell responses to AZD1222 COVID-19 vaccine. The CDR3 runs 19 residues. Germline CDR1 and CDR2: LGHDT and YNNKEL (reference sequence). The V and J ends lost 1 base and 1 base respectively, with 22 bases between them. Using immunoSEQ multiplex PCR, the repertoire was profiled, and TCRdb retains in-frame clones only, with some absent. The sample carries 180,000 or so clones, 90% to 95% recorded once. This specimen consisted of peripheral blood, obtained on day 0 of AZD1222 vaccination. The receptor comes from an adult in good health. The chain employs TRBV3-1 (or the pseudogene TRBV3-2) and TRBJ2-5; perhaps TRBD2 as D (5 bases). CDR3: CASSQGVVAAAGPQETQYF. CDR3 DNA: TGTGCCAGCAGCCAAGGAGTAGTCGCGGCGGCGGGTCCCCAAGAGACCCAGTACTTC.